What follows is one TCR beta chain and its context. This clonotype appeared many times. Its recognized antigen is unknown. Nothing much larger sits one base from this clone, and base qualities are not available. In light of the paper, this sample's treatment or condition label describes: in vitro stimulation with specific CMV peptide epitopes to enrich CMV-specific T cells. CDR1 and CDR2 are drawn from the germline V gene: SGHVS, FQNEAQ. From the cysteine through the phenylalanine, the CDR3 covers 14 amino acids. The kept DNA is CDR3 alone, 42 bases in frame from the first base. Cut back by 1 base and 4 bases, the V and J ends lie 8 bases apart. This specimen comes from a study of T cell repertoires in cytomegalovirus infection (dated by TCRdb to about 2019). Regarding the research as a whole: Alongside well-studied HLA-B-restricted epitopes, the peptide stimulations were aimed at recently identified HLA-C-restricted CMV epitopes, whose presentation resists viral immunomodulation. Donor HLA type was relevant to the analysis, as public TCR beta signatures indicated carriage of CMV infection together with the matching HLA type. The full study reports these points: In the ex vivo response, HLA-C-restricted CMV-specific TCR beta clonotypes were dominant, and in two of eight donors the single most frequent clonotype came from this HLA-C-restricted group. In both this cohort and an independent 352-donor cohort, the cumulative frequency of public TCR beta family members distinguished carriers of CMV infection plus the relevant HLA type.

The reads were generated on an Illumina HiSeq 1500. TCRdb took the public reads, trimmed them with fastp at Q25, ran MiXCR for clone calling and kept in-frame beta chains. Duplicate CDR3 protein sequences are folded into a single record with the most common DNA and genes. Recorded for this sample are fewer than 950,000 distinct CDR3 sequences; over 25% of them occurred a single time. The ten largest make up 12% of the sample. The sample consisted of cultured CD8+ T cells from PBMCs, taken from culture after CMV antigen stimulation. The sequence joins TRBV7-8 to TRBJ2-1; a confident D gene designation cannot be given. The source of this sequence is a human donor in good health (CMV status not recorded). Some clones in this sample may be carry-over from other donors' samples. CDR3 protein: CASSLGPSYNEQFF. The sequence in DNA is TGTGCCAGCAGCTTAGGACCCAGTTACAATGAGCAGTTCTTC.